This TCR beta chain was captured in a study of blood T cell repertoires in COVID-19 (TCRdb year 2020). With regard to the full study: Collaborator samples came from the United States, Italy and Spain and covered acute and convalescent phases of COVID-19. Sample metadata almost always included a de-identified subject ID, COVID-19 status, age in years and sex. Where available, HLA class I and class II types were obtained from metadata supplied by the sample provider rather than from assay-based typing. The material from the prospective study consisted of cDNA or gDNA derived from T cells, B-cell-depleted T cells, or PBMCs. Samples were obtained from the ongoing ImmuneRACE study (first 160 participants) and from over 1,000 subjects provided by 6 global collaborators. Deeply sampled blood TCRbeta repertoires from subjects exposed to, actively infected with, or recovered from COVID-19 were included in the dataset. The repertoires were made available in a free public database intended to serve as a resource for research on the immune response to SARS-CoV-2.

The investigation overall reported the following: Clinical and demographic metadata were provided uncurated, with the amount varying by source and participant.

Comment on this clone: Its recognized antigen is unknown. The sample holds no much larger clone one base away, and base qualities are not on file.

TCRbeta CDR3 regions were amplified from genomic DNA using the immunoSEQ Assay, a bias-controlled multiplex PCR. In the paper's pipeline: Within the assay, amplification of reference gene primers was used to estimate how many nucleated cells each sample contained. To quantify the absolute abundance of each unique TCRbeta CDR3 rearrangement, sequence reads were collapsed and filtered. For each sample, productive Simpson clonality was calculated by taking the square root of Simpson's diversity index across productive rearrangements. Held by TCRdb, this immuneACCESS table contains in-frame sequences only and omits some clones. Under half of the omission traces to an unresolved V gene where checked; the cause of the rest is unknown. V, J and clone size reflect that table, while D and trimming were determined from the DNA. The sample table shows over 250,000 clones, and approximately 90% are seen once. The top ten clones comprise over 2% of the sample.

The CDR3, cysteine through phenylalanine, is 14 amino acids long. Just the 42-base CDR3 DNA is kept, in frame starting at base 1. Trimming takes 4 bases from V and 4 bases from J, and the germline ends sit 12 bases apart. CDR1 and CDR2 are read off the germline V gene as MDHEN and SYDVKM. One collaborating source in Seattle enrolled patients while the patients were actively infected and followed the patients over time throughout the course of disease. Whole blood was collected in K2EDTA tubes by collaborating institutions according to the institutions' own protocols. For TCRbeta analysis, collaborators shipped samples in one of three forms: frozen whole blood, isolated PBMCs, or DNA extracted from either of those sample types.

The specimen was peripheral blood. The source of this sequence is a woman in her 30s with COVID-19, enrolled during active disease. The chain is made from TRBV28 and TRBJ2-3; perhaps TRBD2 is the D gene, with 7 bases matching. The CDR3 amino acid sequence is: CASSSPGGADTQYF. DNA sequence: TGTGCCAGCAGTTCCCCGGGGGGCGCAGATACGCAGTATTTT.